This T cell receptor beta chain was identified during a study of graft-versus-host responses after intestinal transplantation (dated by TCRdb to the early 2020s). Regarding the complete study: Recipients received multivisceral, liver-intestinal, or isolated intestinal transplants. Every recipient was given anti-thymocyte globulin induction, followed by 2 to 3 years of maintenance tacrolimus and steroids. Graft-versus-host and host-versus-graft alloreactive T cell clones were tracked in the graft, circulation and bone marrow after intestinal transplantation using bulk TCR-beta CDR3 sequencing. To identify alloreactive clones, pre-transplant mixed lymphocyte reaction products were sequenced and then compared with unstimulated pre-transplant donor and recipient T cells. Of the 20 to 25 intestinal transplant recipients enrolled in the cohort, one of whom was a retransplant, a few patients without pretransplant specimens were excluded. Donor T cell macrochimerism was defined as a peak of at least 4% donor T cells among recipient peripheral blood mononuclear cells. Instead of going to the commercial service, samples from a few later patients were sequenced in-house on an Illumina MiSeq and processed with MiXCR.

The protocol used for the library was the immunoSEQ multiplex PCR assay. For most patients, genomic DNA was isolated with the Qiagen DNeasy Blood and Tissue Kit and shipped frozen to Adaptive Biotechnologies for TCR sequencing. For most patients, genomic DNA was subjected to high-throughput TCR-beta CDR3 sequencing by Adaptive Biotechnologies. Under the source paper's analysis protocol: Adaptive's ImmunoSEQ software supplied the TCR sequencing data for around 19 patients, while MiXCR and VDJtools were used to process three other patients. CD4 versus CD8 sorting errors were corrected by removing sequences found in both subsets at a frequency ratio below 5:1. CDR3 nucleotide sequences shared between donor and recipient were removed because the origin of such sequences could not be assigned. To be classed as alloreactive, a clone needed at least 2-fold expansion over unstimulated cells and a minimum CFSE-low frequency of 0.002% (template counts) or 0.001% (read counts). Clones detected in sequenced pre-transplant spleen, lymph node, or MLR CFSE-low populations of the donor or recipient were defined as mappable. The cumulative frequency of alloreactive clones was calculated as a percentage of all sequences, weighted by copy number. Here the immuneACCESS table is served through TCRdb, limited to in-frame sequences with V and J called. Missing clones are a known gap in these copies; in checked studies unresolved V genes cover under half, and the rest lacks a known reason. The V and J calls and clone size are taken from that table; D and trimming were inferred from the DNA. In all, the sample holds about 47,000 clones, and roughly 95% of those were seen once. The ten largest clonotypes hold 0.2% to 0.25% of the sample.

A distance of 4 bases separates the germline ends of V and J, which lose 0 bases and 7 bases respectively. CDR1 is given as SGHNT and CDR2 as YYREEE, both from the germline V gene (reference sequence). From its cysteine to its phenylalanine, the CDR3 spans 11 amino acids. The kept DNA is CDR3 alone, 33 bases in frame from the first base. Overall study results and their limits: High GvH to HvG T cell clonal ratios were observed in the allografts of patients with donor T cell macrochimerism. The conclusions were limited by the relatively low number and heterogeneity of the intestinal transplant patients. Early after transplant, peak levels of circulating GvH clones were found to be associated with declines in HvG clones. GvH clones were detected in recipient bone marrow, and some of these GvH clones were observed earlier in ileal mucosa or blood, consistent with an intestinal mucosal origin.

Per the publication, the time point label means: cells obtained before transplantation from donor or recipient. CD3+CD4+ and CD3+CD8+ populations were FACS-sorted from unstimulated pre-transplant donor and recipient cells taken from spleen or lymph nodes. As concerns this clone: No cognate antigen has been identified for it. No much larger clonotype is one base removed from it; base qualities were not supplied.

The specimen was unstimulated CD8+ T cells sorted from spleen or lymph node cells, collected before transplant. This sequence was found in a human donor who was the organ donor for an intestinal transplant. The V and J genes are TRBV5-4 and TRBJ1-1; the D gene is not confidently resolved. The CDR3 sequence is CASSLAHEAFF. At the DNA level, the sequence is TGTGCCAGCAGCTTGGCCCATGAAGCTTTCTTT.